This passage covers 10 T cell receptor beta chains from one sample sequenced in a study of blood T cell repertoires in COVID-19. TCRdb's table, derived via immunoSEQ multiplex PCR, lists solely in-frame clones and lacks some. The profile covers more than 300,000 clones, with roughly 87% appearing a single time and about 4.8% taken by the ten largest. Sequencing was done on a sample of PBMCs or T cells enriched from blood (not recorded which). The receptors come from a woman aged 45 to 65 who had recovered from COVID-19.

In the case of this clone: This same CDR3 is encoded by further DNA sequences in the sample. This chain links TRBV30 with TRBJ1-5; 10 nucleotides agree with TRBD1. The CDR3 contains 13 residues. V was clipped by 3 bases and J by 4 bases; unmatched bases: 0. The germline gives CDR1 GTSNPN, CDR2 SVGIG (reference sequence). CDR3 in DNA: TGTGCCTGGAGGGGACAGGGGAATCAGCCCCAGCATTTT. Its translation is CAWRGQGNQPQHF.

CDR3 loop: CASSDPPRLAGDQETQYF. CDR3 DNA: TGTGCCAGCAGTGACCCCCCCAGACTAGCGGGGGACCAAGAGACCCAGTACTTC. The gene calls are TRBV6-1 and TRBJ2-5; the match to TRBD2 covers 12 bases. From germline, CDR1 is MNHNS and CDR2 SASEGT. V was pared by 3 bases and J by 0 bases, with 8 bases of the junction left unmatched. The CDR3 is 18 amino acids.

The CDR3 loop is CASSFQGLGNSPLHF. The CDR3 DNA sequence: TGTGCCAGCAGCTTCCAGGGCTTGGGTAATTCACCCCTCCACTTT. The J gene is TRBJ1-6, the V gene TRBV5-8; D perhaps matches TRBD1 (5 bases). The length of the CDR3 is 15 residues. Trimming removed 2 bases from V and 6 bases from J, with 12 bases in between. Per the germline V gene, CDR1 is SGHTS and CDR2 is YDEGEE. Based on the CDR3 plus reference TRBV5-8 and TRBJ1-6, the full variable domain is EAGVTQSPTHLIKTRGQQATLRCSPISGHTSVYWYQQALGLGLQFLLWYDEGEERNRGNFPPRFSGRQFPNYSSELNVNALELEDSALYLCASSFQGLGNSPLHFGNGTRLTVT.

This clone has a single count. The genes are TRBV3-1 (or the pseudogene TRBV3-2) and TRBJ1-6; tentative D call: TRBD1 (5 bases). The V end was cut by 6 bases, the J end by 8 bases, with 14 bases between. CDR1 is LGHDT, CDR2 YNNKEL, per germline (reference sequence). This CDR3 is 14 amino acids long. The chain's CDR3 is CASSSGLGDSPLHF. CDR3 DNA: TGTGCCAGCAGTTCGGGACTGGGCGATTCACCCCTCCACTTT.

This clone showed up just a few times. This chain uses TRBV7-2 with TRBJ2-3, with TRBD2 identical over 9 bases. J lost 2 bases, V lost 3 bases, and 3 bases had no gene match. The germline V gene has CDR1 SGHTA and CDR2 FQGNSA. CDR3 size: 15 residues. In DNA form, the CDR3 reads TGTGCCAGCAGCTTGGGCGGGGGGGACACAGATACGCAGTATTTT. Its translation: CASSLGGGDTDTQYF.

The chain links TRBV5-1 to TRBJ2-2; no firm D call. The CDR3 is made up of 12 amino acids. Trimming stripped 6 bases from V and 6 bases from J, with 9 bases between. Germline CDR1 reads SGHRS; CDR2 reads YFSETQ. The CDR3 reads CASTVEAGELFF. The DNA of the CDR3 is TGCGCCAGCACTGTAGAAGCCGGGGAGCTGTTTTTT.

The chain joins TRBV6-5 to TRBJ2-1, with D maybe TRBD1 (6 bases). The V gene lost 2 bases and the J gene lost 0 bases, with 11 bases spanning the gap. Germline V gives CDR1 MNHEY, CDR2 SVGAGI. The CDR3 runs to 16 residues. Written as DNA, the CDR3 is TGTGCCAGCAGTTACGGGGGCCGGACCTCCTACAATGAGCAGTTCTTC. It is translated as CASSYGGRTSYNEQFF.

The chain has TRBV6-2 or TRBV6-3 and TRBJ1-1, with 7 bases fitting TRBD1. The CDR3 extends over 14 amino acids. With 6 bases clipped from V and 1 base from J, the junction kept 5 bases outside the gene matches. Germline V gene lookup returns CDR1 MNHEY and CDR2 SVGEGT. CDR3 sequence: CASSLGQQNTEAFF. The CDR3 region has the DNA TGTGCCAGCAGCCTGGGACAGCAGAACACTGAAGCTTTCTTT.

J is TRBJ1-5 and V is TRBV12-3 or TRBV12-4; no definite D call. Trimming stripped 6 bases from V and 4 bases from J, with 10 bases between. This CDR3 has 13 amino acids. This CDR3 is CASSPRRNQPQHF. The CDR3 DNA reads TGTGCCAGCAGCCCACGTAGAAATCAGCCCCAGCATTTT.

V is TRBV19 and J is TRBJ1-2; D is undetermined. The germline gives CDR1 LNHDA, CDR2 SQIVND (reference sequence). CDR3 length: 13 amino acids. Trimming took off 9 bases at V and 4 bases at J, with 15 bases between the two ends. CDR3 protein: CASGLRATYGYTF. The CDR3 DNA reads TGTGCCAGCGGACTAAGAGCCACCTATGGCTACACCTTC. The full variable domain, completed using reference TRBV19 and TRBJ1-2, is DGGITQSPKYLFRKEGQNVTLSCEQNLNHDAMYWYRQDPGQGLRLIYYSQIVNDFQKGDIAEGYSVSREKKESFPLTVTSAQKNPTAFYLCASGLRATYGYTFGSGTRLTVV.